This TCR beta chain was documented in a study of control samples from healthy donors and cancer patients. This clone was detected once. The V end was cut by 3 bases, the J end by 3 bases, with 9 bases between. Per the germline V gene, CDR1 is SGHTA and CDR2 is FQGNSA. The CDR3 has 15 amino acids. Some clones are missing from TCRdb's copy, which holds only in-frame ones; the method was immunoSEQ multiplex PCR. Among fewer than 120,000 clones listed, roughly 90% were seen once. What was sequenced was PBMCs. This TCR came from a woman aged 55-69 years with lung cancer. V gene TRBV7-2 combines with J gene TRBJ1-6; D is undetermined. The CDR3: CASSLRPGYNSPLHF. The CDR3 DNA reads as TGTGCCAGCAGCTTGAGACCGGGCTATAATTCACCCCTCCACTTT.